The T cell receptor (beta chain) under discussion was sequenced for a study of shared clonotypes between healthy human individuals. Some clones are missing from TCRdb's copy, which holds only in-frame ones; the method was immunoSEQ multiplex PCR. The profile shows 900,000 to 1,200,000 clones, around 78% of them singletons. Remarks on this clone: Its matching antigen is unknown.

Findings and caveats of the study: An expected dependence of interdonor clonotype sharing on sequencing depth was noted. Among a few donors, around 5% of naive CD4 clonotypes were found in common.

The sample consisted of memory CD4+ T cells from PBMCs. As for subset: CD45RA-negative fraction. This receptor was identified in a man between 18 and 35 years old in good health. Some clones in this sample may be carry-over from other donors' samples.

The CDR3 DNA sequence: TGTGCCAGCAGCCCCCAGTGGGGGAACACTGAAGCTTTCTTT. It specifies CASSPQWGNTEAFF. This sequence joins TRBV9 and TRBJ1-1; D gene unclear. The length of the CDR3 is 14 residues. V lost 4 bases and J 1 base, leaving 11 bases between the germline ends. Germline V gene lookup returns CDR1 SGDLS and CDR2 YYNGEE. Combining the CDR3 with reference TRBV9 and TRBJ1-1 gives the whole variable domain DSGVTQTPKHLITATGQRVTLRCSPRSGDLSVYWYQQSLDQGLQFLIQYYNGEERAKGNILERFSAQQFPDLHSELNLSSLELGDSALYFCASSPQWGNTEAFFGQGTRLTVV.